This T cell receptor (beta chain) stems from a study of blood T cell repertoires in COVID-19. Study overall: Some COVID-19 samples were acute and others convalescent; all came from the United States, Italy and Spain.

Trimming at V came to 0 bases and at J to 7 bases, leaving 7 bases not matched to a gene. Germline V gene data show CDR1 as LGHDT and CDR2 as YNNKEL (reference sequence). This CDR3 is built from 16 residues. Using immunoSEQ multiplex PCR, the repertoire was profiled, and TCRdb retains in-frame clones only, with some absent. The table has 180,000 or so clones, 90% seen once. Sequenced input: peripheral blood. The rearrangement joins TRBV3-1 (or the pseudogene TRBV3-2) to TRBJ1-2, with 11 bases matching TRBD1. This sequence was found in a middle-aged man with acute or convalescent COVID-19. CDR3 protein: CASSQDRGTGGFGYTF. The DNA for the CDR3 is TGTGCCAGCAGCCAAGATCGAGGGACAGGGGGTTTTGGCTACACCTTC.